This T cell receptor beta chain is from a study of blood T cells in healthy people across ages (dated by TCRdb to the mid-2010s). About the full investigation: In model experiments, template switching captured about one uniquely barcoded TCR beta cDNA molecule for every two T cells. To track age-related changes in TCR beta repertoire diversity, the study relied on deep sequencing normalized with unique cDNA molecular identifiers. The donors were divided into four age groups: young (average around 15 years), middle-aged (around 41), aged (roughly 66) and long-lived (about 80). To avoid experimental bias, donors of different ages were spread randomly across the sequencing lanes. For two donors (one aged 18 to 30 and one aged 80 or older), the study analyzed two additional independent replicas of 1 million unique cDNA reads from the same blood draw.

This clonotype came up a few times. It has no known antigen specificity. Base-call qualities are not available, and no considerably larger clone is one nucleotide away. The donors were some 39 Caucasian individuals from Russia, aged roughly 6 to 100 years, who were systemically healthy. Each donor gave approximately 9.3 milliliters of peripheral blood, collected into EDTA-treated Vacutainer tubes. PBMCs were isolated by Ficoll-Paque density-gradient centrifugation, with at least 6.5 million obtained per sample. Total RNA, at least 6 micrograms per sample, was extracted from PBMCs with Trizol reagent. The percentages of naive CD45RAhigh/CD27high T cells were determined by flow cytometry on a PBMC aliquot from every donor. Paper-wide results and their limitations: Bulk unsorted PBMC profiling prevented conclusive comparison of naive and antigen-experienced compartments. Compared with the aged group, the long-lived group had more naive CD4+ T cells, fewer expanded clones and increased TCR diversity, suggesting age selection. Observed TCR beta diversity correlated strongly with the percentage of naive T cells measured by flow cytometry. Because the CMV infection status of the donors was unknown, age-related changes in expanded clonotypes may potentially have been confounded. As age increased, observed TCR beta diversity per million T cells dropped in a roughly linear way, and a significant reduction was already evident by age 40. Estimates of total diversity based on one million sequenced T cells were considered lower bounds and underestimates.

Library construction relied on 5' RACE. Data came from an Illumina HiSeq 2500. A second PCR of about 7 to 12 cycles was run with a J-beta primer mix and a sample-barcoded 5' primer. Each TCR beta cDNA molecule received a unique molecular identifier from a template-switch 5' adaptor carrying 12 random nucleotides. Each sample yielded at least 3 million CDR3-containing paired-end reads. First-strand cDNA was synthesized from all RNA with the Mint cDNA synthesis kit, primed by a TRBC-specific oligonucleotide. All cDNA was treated with uracil-DNA glycosylase and then went through a first 18-cycle PCR with the universal primers M1SS and BC2_uni_R. From the authors' description of their analysis: For normalization, 1 million high-quality reads were randomly selected from each sample, with every read carrying a distinct molecular identifier. Reads sharing molecular identifiers were discarded rather than binned into consensus sequences. MiTCR, run with a Q25 quality threshold and the strictest error-elimination algorithm, handled CDR3 identification, clonotype clustering and error correction. A nonparametric unseen species model with Euler transformation was used to estimate lower-bound total TCR beta diversity. Using fastp at Q25 and MiXCR, TCRdb reprocessed the public reads and kept productive beta chains. A single entry per CDR3 protein holds the most common genes and DNA from its merged rows. The V and J calls were determined by TCRdb, not by the authors. Recorded for this sample are some 730,000 distinct CDR3 sequences; roughly 20% of them occurred a single time. 20% to 25% of the sample lies in the top ten.

The CDR3, cysteine through phenylalanine, is 14 amino acids long. The sequence is cut down to CDR3 DNA, 42 bases in frame from base 1. V is clipped by 6 bases and J by 3 bases, and the sequence between their germline boundaries is 12 bases long. This TCR came from a man between 70 and 80 years old in good health. The rearranged segments are TRBV12-3 or TRBV12-4 and TRBJ1-5; D gene: possibly TRBD1, on 6 matching bases. What was sequenced was blood. The bases are TGTGCCAGCAGGGGGACACCACCCAATCAGCCCCAGCATTTT. Its translation is CASRGTPPNQPQHF.